This record covers a single T cell receptor (beta chain). The method was immunoSEQ multiplex PCR; TCRdb's version includes in-frame clones alone and lacks a portion of them. The data contain some 110,000 clones, over 90% of them singletons. The V and J ends lost 1 base and 4 bases respectively, with 7 bases between them. CDR1 and CDR2 (germline): SEHNR, FQNEAQ (reference sequence). The length of the CDR3 is 13 residues. This entry comes from a study of control samples from healthy donors and cancer patients. Material: blood. The chain uses TRBV7-9 and TRBJ1-2, with D maybe TRBD1 (6 bases). The origin of this receptor is a man aged 25-45 years in good health. The CDR3 DNA sequence: TGTGCCAGCAGCTTAGAAGGGGGCTATGGCTACACCTTC. Protein product: CASSLEGGYGYTF.